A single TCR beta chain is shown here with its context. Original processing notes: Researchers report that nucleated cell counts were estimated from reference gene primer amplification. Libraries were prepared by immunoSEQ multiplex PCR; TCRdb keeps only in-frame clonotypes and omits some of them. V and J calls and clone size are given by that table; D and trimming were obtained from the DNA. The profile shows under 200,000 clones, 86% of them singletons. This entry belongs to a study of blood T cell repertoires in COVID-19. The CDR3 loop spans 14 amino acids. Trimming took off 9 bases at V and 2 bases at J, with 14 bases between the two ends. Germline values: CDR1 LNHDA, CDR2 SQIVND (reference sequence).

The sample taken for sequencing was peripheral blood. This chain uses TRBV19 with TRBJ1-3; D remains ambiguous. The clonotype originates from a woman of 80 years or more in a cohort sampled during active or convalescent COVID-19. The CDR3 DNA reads TGTGCCAGCGGGGTCACAGAGACTGGAAACACCATATATTTT. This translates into CASGVTETGNTIYF.